The entry below gives a single T cell receptor beta chain sequence along with its context. The data were taken from a study of blood T cell repertoires in COVID-19. Overall study context: Sample material is recorded as cDNA or gDNA derived from T cells, B-cell-depleted T cells, or PBMCs.

As processed by the authors: The authors estimated nucleated cell counts from reference gene primer amplification. The protocol was immunoSEQ multiplex PCR, while the TCRdb copy is restricted to in-frame clones and leaves out a portion. V, J and clone size are those of that table, while D and trimming were read from the DNA. The table records some 180,000 clones, approximately 80% of them present only once. This TCR was recovered from a human donor in a cohort sampled during active COVID-19. Sequenced sample: peripheral blood.

CDR3 region: CATSGGVTYNEQFF. For the CDR3, the DNA is TGTGCCACCAGCGGGGGGGTAACCTACAATGAGCAGTTCTTC. V usage is TRBV15 and J usage is TRBJ2-1, with 7 bases identical to TRBD2. The V gene's germline CDR1 is LNHNV and CDR2 YYDKDF (reference sequence). J lost 2 bases, V lost 5 bases, and 3 bases had no gene match. This CDR3 has 14 residues.